Sequencing of this T cell receptor (beta chain) was carried out in a study of T cell responses to AZD1222 COVID-19 vaccine listed by TCRdb under 2021. A note on the overall study: AZD1222 recipients given second doses at about 4 weeks or at about 12 weeks were pooled, since spike-specific TCR depth and breadth were not found to differ between the two schedules. A total of about 230 trial participants underwent TCR sequencing, of whom 200 to 220 received two doses of AZD1222 and approximately 25 received two doses of the MenACWY control vaccine. Trial participants were enrolled by age into 18-55, 56-69 and 70-plus year subgroups, with roughly 150, 30 and 60 TCR-sequenced participants respectively.

Comments on this clone: Its antigen is not yet known. Base qualities were left out, and no much larger clone turns up one base away.

The germline V gene (reference sequence) supplies CDR1 LNHDA and CDR2 SQIVND. Measured from the cysteine to the phenylalanine, the CDR3 is 14 residues long. Kept here is only the CDR3 DNA, which spans 42 bases and is read in frame from base 1. V loses 1 base, J loses 4 bases, and the germline ends lie 10 bases apart. Here is what the overall study found, with its caveats: In the small 56-69-year group, the increase in depth fell short of significance, most likely because of low power. No day 14 peak-response samples were available, so repertoires were characterized only after the peak T cell response. A significant rise in spike-specific TCR breadth and depth was observed after two AZD1222 doses relative to day 0 and relative to MenACWY recipients. Epitopes outside the regions mutated in the B.1.351 and B.1.1.7 variants were reportedly recognized by nearly half of the unique spike-specific TCRs. Conclusions about previously exposed vaccinees were limited because only six AZD1222 recipients were SARS-CoV-2 seropositive at baseline. Most participants were white British and females outnumbered males, and the authors suggested that clonal diversity may have been underestimated. CD4 TCRs associated with the vaccine covered the entire spike protein, and the dominant responses were in regions 160-218 and 743-854.

The CDR3 regions of human TCRbeta chains were analyzed by immunosequencing. As for how the authors treated the data: Repertoire TCRs were checked for matches against a reference library of SARS-CoV-2-specific TCRs that had been generated using the MIRA antigen-specificity platform. Breadth was defined as the fraction of unique TCRs that were SARS-CoV-2-associated. Depth was defined as the fraction of total T cells that were SARS-CoV-2-associated. Using the MIRA data, each spike-specific TCR was mapped to the spike region that the TCR reacts to and placed in a CD4 or CD8 class. Log10-transformed breadth and depth values were compared by one-way ANOVA with Sidak's multiple comparisons tests. TCRdb's version of the immuneACCESS table is confined to in-frame rearrangements and falls short of the full clone set. An unresolved V gene accounts for under half of the shortfall where checked; the remainder is of unknown origin. D and trimming were read from the DNA, whereas the V and J calls and clone size are those reported in that table. Recorded for this sample are roughly 97,000 clones; 85% to 95% of them occurred a single time. Jointly, the top ten make up 5% of the sample.

The intended sense of this specimen's time point label: baseline before first vaccination. Vaccinee samples were obtained from the UK trials COV001 and COV002, which included a single-blind randomized controlled phase 2/3 trial of AZD1222 (ChAdOx1 nCoV-19) in healthy adults. For TCRbeta chain sequencing, PBMC samples were collected from trial participants at day 0 and at day 28 after the second dose. This specimen was peripheral blood, taken on day 0 of AZD1222 vaccination. The sequence was collected from an adult in good health. Recombination connected TRBV19 to TRBJ1-2; the D region possibly corresponds to TRBD1 (5 bases align). The DNA is TGTGCCAGTAGTATAGGGAACAGGCCCTATGGCTACACCTTC. It translates as CASSIGNRPYGYTF.